Listed below are T cell receptor beta chains from one sample, sequenced in a study of CD8+ T cells in alopecia areata. Assay used: immunoSEQ multiplex PCR; TCRdb lists only in-frame clones, some missing. This sample has about 210,000 clones; less than 45% occur once, and the top ten carry roughly 0.5%. This specimen was CD4+ T cells sorted from blood, taken around week 31, from a patient treated with tofacitinib. These receptors were obtained from a human donor with alopecia areata. CDR3s include the opening cysteine and the closing phenylalanine or tryptophan. D genes are given only for firm matches. Only part of the rows carry a size: once, few, many, or a class if the clone is expanded.

v_call	clone_size	j_call	cdr3_length	d_call	cdr3_aa
TRBV4-1	few	TRBJ2-7	17	TRBD2	CASSQDGRTSGSREQYF
TRBV6-6	-	TRBJ2-1	14	-	CASSLTTEVPEQFF
TRBV5-1	-	TRBJ2-7	15	-	CASSGSGTGSYEQYF
TRBV19	-	TRBJ2-1	14	TRBD1	CASIPGQAYNEQFF
TRBV7-9	-	TRBJ2-5	14	-	CASSSLVYQETQYF
TRBV5-1	-	TRBJ2-1	14	-	CASTRDSSYNEQFF
TRBV30	-	TRBJ1-4	14	-	CAWSVQSLGEKLFF
TRBV28	-	TRBJ2-7	14	TRBD1	CASSSPGQSYEQYF
TRBV4-1	few	TRBJ1-2	14	-	CASSPAGANYGYTF
TRBV30	-	TRBJ1-3	13	TRBD1	CASSTGSGNTIYF
TRBV23-1	few	TRBJ1-2	15	-	CASSQSGAGPDGYTF
TRBV10-3	few	TRBJ2-7	14	-	CAISGGGVGYEQYF
TRBV7-9	-	TRBJ1-2	13	-	CASSRGQLGGYTF
TRBV7-3	-	TRBJ1-2	13	-	CASSFKGTQGYTF
TRBV5-1	-	TRBJ2-2	14	-	CASKGEGHTGELFF
TRBV2	-	TRBJ2-7	14	TRBD1	CASNPGQGLNEQYF
TRBV6-1	few	TRBJ1-5	14	-	CASSEAGGNQPQHF
TRBV29-1	-	TRBJ1-4	14	-	CSVRRTATNEKLFF
TRBV9	few	TRBJ2-1	12	-	CASSSHWDEQFF
TRBV19	few	TRBJ1-1	13	-	CASSEGWDTEAFF
TRBV19	-	TRBJ1-1	15	TRBD1	CASSAWTGGNTEAFF
TRBV7-9	-	TRBJ1-6	15	-	CASSHSDRLNSPLHF
TRBV30	few	TRBJ1-1	15	TRBD1	CAWSPLTGRVTEAFF
TRBV6-5	-	TRBJ2-7	13	-	CASSPGPRYEQYF
TRBV29-1	few	TRBJ2-1	17	-	CSVGGGLGGSSYNEQFF
TRBV7-9	-	TRBJ1-2	15	-	CASSYAGAQSYGYTF
TRBV30	-	TRBJ1-2	13	-	CAWSVGADRGYTF
TRBV25-1	-	TRBJ2-7	12	-	CASSDQNYEQYF
TRBV29-1	-	TRBJ2-7	12	-	CSVGGPSYEQYF
TRBV7-3	-	TRBJ2-3	13	TRBD1	CAVRQGSFGSQYF
TRBV6-5	few	TRBJ2-7	16	TRBD2	CASSYSTAGEVYEQYF
TRBV5-1	-	TRBJ2-1	15	TRBD2	CATHTGTSGGNEQFF
TRBV7-3	-	TRBJ2-1	13	-	CASSLTPEGEQFF
TRBV6-5	few	TRBJ2-1	14	-	CASSYSIGTHEQFF
TRBV29-1	many	TRBJ2-3	13	-	CSVAGTLVDTQYF
TRBV2	-	TRBJ1-2	15	-	CASSLQTPGPRGYTF
TRBV6-5	-	TRBJ1-2	11	-	CASTDGYGYTF
TRBV30	few	TRBJ2-2	14	TRBD1	CAWSKGQYTGELFF
TRBV19	few	TRBJ2-1	15	-	CASSTQRNRPNEQFF
TRBV28	-	TRBJ2-3	15	-	CASSPGGLKADTQYF
TRBV6-5	-	TRBJ2-6	16	-	CASSYSQPSGANVLTF
TRBV7-2	few	TRBJ2-1	16	TRBD2	CASSPRLAGGDNEQFF
TRBV6-1	-	TRBJ1-4	13	-	CASSGQNREKLFF